The TCR beta chain under discussion was sequenced for a study of tumor-infiltrating lymphocytes in oesophageal squamous cell carcinoma. A single record per CDR3 protein comes from TCRdb applying MiXCR to the PCR reads. The table shows 15,000 to 20,000 distinct CDR3 sequences, with approximately 40% occurring only once. The CDR3 loop spans 13 amino acids. The V and J ends lost 4 bases and 7 bases respectively, with 13 bases between them. Germline V gene data show CDR1 as SGHRS and CDR2 as YFSETQ. This clonotype was detected many times. The TCR comes from a male donor with esophageal squamous cell carcinoma. The specimen was normal esophageal tissue next to the tumor. The J gene is TRBJ2-3, the V gene TRBV5-1, with D hard to call. The CDR3 is CASSDALANTQYF. Written as DNA, the CDR3 is TGCGCCAGCAGCGATGCGCTGGCGAATACGCAGTATTTT. Full variable domain (outside the CDR3, taken from reference TRBV5-1 and TRBJ2-3): KAGVTQTPRYLIKTRGQQVTLSCSPISGHRSVSWYQQTPGQGLQFLFEYFSETQRNKGNFPGRFSGRQFSNSRSEMNVSTLELGDSALYLCASSDALANTQYFGPGTRLTVL.